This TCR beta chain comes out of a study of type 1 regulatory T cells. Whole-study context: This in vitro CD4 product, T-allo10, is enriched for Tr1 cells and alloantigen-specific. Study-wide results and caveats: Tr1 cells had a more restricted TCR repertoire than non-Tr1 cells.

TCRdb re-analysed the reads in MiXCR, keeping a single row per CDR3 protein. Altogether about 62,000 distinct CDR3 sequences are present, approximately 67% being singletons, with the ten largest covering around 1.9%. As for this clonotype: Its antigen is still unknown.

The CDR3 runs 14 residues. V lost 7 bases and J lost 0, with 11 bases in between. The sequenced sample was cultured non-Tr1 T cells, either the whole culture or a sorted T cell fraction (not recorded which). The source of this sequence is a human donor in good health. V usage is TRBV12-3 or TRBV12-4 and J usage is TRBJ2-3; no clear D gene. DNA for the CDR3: TGTGCCAGCAATCTGGCAGATAGCACAGATACGCAGTATTTT. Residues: CASNLADSTDTQYF.